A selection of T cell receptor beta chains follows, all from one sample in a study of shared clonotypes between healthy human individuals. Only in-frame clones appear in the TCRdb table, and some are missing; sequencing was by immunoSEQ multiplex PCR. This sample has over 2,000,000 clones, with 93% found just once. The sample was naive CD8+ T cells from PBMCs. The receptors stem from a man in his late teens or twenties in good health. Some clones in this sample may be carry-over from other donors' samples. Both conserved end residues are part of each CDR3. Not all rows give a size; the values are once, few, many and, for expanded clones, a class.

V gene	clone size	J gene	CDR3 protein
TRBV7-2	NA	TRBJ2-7	CASRGAGREHNEQYF
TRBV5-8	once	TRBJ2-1	CASSPTLYNEQFF
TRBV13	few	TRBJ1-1	CASSTGVNTEAFF
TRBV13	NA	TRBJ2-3	CASSLRTRRADTQYF
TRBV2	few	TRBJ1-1	CASREPLNTEAFF
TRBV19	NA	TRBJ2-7	CASSIGTRGGYEQYF
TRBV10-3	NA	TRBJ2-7	CAIQGGVTYEQYF
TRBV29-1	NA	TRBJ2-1	CSVEAETRDLIDEQFF
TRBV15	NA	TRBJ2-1	CATSEGQGPTSSYNEQFF
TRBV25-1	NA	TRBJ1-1	CASSETTGGSGTEAFF
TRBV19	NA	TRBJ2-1	CASSNRLAGGLYNEQFF
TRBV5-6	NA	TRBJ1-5	CASSRGLEGNQPQHF
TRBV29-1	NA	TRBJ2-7	CSVRDRVPVEQYF
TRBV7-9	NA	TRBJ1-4	CASSPSLDSLNEKLFF
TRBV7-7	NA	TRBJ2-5	CASSLGRQGETQYF
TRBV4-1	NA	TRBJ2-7	CASSQGALKVAALYEQYF
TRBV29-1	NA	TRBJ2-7	CSVIGGGAVYEQYF
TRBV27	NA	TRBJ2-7	CASSSWADAAYEQYF
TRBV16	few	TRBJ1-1	CASSPWTGRETEAFF
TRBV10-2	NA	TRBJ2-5	CASSEPLGQETQYF
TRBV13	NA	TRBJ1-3	CASSTGEFGNTIYF
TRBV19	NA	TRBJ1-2	CASSYLPGVNYGYTF
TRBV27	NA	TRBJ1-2	CASSLGVGYGYTF
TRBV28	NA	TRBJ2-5	CASTFREETQYF
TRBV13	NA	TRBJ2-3	CASSTSTDTQYF
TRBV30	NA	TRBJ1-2	CAWSWNRDGYTF
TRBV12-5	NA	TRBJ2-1	CASGQSNEQFF
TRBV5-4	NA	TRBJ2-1	CASSLGNEQFF
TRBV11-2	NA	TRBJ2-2	CASSLDFSSGVAGELFF
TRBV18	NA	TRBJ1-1	CASSLDRGWNTEAFF
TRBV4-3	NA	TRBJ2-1	CASSQEFGIYEQFF
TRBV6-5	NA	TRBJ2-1	CASSLTSGGYNEQFF
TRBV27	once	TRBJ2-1	CASSLAYAGTGYNEQFF
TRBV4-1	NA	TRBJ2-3	CASGSAGVSTDTQYF
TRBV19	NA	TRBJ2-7	CASSDSGTDYEQYF
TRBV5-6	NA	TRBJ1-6	CASSHPGPSSPLHF
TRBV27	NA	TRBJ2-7	CASSLDSGYPYEQYF
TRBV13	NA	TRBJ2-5	CASSLDAEETQYF
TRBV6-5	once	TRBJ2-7	CASSPGTGDIYEQYF
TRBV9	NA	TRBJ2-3	CASSVAPREESDTQYF
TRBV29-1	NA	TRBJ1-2	CSVEPGGSGYTF
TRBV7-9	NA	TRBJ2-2	CASSTLGGGELFF
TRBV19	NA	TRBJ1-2	CASRSWTGVDGYTF
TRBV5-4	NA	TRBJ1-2	CASSLWTANYGYTF
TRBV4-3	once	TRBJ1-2	CASSQDSGTAYGYTF